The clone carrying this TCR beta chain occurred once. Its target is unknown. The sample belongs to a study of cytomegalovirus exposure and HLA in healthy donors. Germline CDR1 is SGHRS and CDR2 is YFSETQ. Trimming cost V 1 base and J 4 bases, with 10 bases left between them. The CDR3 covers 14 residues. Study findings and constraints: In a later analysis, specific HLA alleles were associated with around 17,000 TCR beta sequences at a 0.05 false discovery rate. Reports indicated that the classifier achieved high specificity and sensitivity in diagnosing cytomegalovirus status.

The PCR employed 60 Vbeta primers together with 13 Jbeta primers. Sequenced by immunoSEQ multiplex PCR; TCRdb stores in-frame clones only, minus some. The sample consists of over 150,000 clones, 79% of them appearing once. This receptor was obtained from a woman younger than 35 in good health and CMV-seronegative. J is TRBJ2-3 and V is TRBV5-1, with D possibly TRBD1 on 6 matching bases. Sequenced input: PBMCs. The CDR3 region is CASSLTRGSDTQYF. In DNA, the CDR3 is TGCGCCAGCAGCTTGACCAGGGGATCAGATACGCAGTATTTT.